This record looks at one T cell receptor beta chain sequence and its context. It lacks a known antigen. No per-base quality is available; no much larger clone lies one base away. These data originate in a study of technical replicates of blood from several donors (TCRdb year 2017). From the cysteine up to the phenylalanine, the CDR3 has a length of 13 residues. The retained sequence is limited to the CDR3, 39 bases, with the frame set at the first base. V and J are trimmed by 2 bases and 8 bases, and the gene matches miss 5 bases of the junction. The germline V gene specifies MDHEN as CDR1 and SYDVKM as CDR2. The library was prepared using the immunoSEQ multiplex PCR assay. Sourced from immuneACCESS, this table was stored by TCRdb with only in-frame sequences that have V and J called. A share of the clones is absent; for the studies checked, an unresolved V gene accounts for under half, and the remainder has no known explanation. For this sample the table gives approximately 100,000 clones, of which almost 96% were detected only once. Roughly 0.23% of the sample comes from the top ten.

The chain uses TRBV28 and TRBJ1-1, with 7 central nucleotides matching TRBD1. This clonotype was sampled from a human donor in good health. The sequencing input was T cells isolated from PBMCs. The DNA sequence is TGTGCCAGCAGTTTACGGACAGGTTCAGAAGCTTTCTTT. Its translation reads: CASSLRTGSEAFF.